The 27 T cell receptor beta chains listed next were all sequenced from one sample in a study of T cell responses to AZD1222 COVID-19 vaccine (dated by TCRdb to about 2021). This specimen's time point label, per the study, means: baseline before first vaccination. The method behind the library was the immunoSEQ multiplex PCR assay. Not all clones reach the TCRdb copy of this immuneACCESS table, which keeps in-frame sequences only. Checked studies attribute under half of the gap to unresolved V genes and leave the rest unexplained. The sample contains 140,000 to 150,000 clones, more than 75% of them found a single time. Of the sample, roughly 5.6% falls within the top ten clones. Sequencing used peripheral blood, obtained on day 0 of AZD1222 vaccination. These receptors were taken from an adult in good health.

The CDR3 here is CASSVVSGSAGELFF. CDR3 coding DNA: TGTGCCAGCAGCGTAGTTTCTGGGTCTGCCGGGGAGCTGTTTTTT. This chain joins TRBV9 and TRBJ2-2; D is undetermined. Germline V CDR1 and CDR2: SGDLS, YYNGEE. This CDR3 comprises 15 residues. Trimming removed 0 bases at V and 6 bases at J, with 12 bases between.

This clone was picked up one time. The chain joins TRBV5-1 to TRBJ1-2, with a possible D match to TRBD1 (6 bases). The V end lost 0 bases, the J end lost 3 bases, and 12 bases lay between the germline ends. The CDR3 is made up of 15 amino acids. Germline loops: CDR1 SGHRS, CDR2 YFSETQ. The CDR3 bases are TGCGCCAGCAGCTTGGGGGGGGCGAGTGACTATGGCTACACCTTC. Protein: CASSLGGASDYGYTF.

This clone came up a few times. The gene calls are TRBV4-3 and TRBJ1-6; no reliable D call. Trimming removed 0 bases at V and 14 bases at J, with 20 bases between. The CDR3 is made up of 16 amino acids. Germline V gene sequence: CDR1 LGHNA, CDR2 YSLEER. The DNA for the CDR3 is TGCGCCAGCAGCCAAGATTTTACCCTAGGTTCAACAGCCCTCCACTTT. Residues: CASSQDFTLGSTALHF.

The V call is TRBV6-1, the J call TRBJ2-7, with 9 bases identical to TRBD1. This CDR3 spans 13 amino acids. V trimming: 3 bases; J trimming: 7 bases; junction bases outside the gene matches: 4. Germline values: CDR1 MNHNS, CDR2 SASEGT. CDR3 in amino acids: CASSDRQGVEQYF. The CDR3 DNA is TGTGCCAGCAGTGACCGACAGGGGGTAGAGCAGTACTTC.

The V gene is TRBV11-2, the J gene TRBJ2-3; a possible D gene is TRBD2 (6 bases). The V end was cut by 5 bases, the J end by 2 bases, with 11 bases between. Germline V gene lookup returns CDR1 SGHAT and CDR2 FQNNGV. The CDR3 contains 14 residues. The CDR3 DNA is TGTGCCAGCAGCCACAGACTAGTCACAGATACGCAGTATTTT. It translates to CASSHRLVTDTQYF.

The rearrangement uses TRBV3-1 (or the pseudogene TRBV3-2) and TRBJ2-3, with a tentative D call TRBD1 (5 bases). The ends were cut back, 1 base at V and 2 bases at J, with 10 bases in the middle. From germline, CDR1 is LGHDT and CDR2 YNNKEL (reference sequence). This CDR3 contains 15 residues. The CDR3, as DNA: TGTGCCAGCAGCCAAGTGGGGCTAAACACAGATACGCAGTATTTT. Translated, it gives CASSQVGLNTDTQYF.

The chain uses TRBV4-3 and TRBJ2-2; the D is unclear. V lost 3 bases and J 7 bases, leaving 12 bases between the germline ends. Germline CDR1 is LGHNA and CDR2 is YSLEER. The CDR3 covers 14 residues. As DNA, the CDR3 is TGCGCCAGCAGCCACCAGCAGTCAGGCGGGGAGCTGTTTTTT. Its translation is CASSHQQSGGELFF.

This sequence joins TRBV6-6 and TRBJ1-3; 7 bases map to TRBD1. Germline CDR1 is MNHNY and CDR2 is SVGAGI (reference sequence). The CDR3 contains 16 residues. The junction had 2 bases not matched to a gene; V was cut back by 0 bases and J by 0 bases. In DNA, the CDR3 is TGTGCCAGCAGTTACTCGACAGGGAACTCTGGAAACACCATATATTTT. Encoded protein: CASSYSTGNSGNTIYF.

CDR3 region: CASSEITGKAEAFF. In DNA form, the CDR3 reads TGTGCCAGCAGCGAGATAACAGGGAAGGCTGAAGCTTTCTTT. The V and J genes are TRBV5-5 and TRBJ1-1; a weak D match, TRBD1 (6 bases). Germline V lookup: CDR1 SGHKS, CDR2 YYEKEE (reference sequence). Trimming took off 4 bases at V and 6 bases at J, with 16 bases between the two ends. This CDR3 has 14 residues.

This clone was recorded a few times. V gene TRBV28 combines with J gene TRBJ2-3, with TRBD1 identical over 8 bases. Trimming removed 4 bases from V and 1 base from J; junction bases left unmatched: 4. This CDR3 has 15 residues. The germline V gene encodes CDR1 MDHEN and CDR2 SYDVKM. The CDR3 reads CASSSPTGGTDTQYF. The CDR3 coding sequence is TGTGCCAGCAGTTCCCCGACAGGGGGCACAGATACGCAGTATTTT.

This chain links TRBV15 with TRBJ2-2; D may be TRBD1 or TRBD2 (6 bases each). CDR1 LNHNV and CDR2 YYDKDF come from the germline V gene (reference sequence). V lost 3 bases to trimming and J lost 2 bases, with 16 bases between them. The CDR3 has 17 residues. CDR3 amino acids: CATSSLHGGLNTGELFF. Here the CDR3 DNA reads TGTGCCACCAGCAGTTTACACGGGGGCCTAAACACCGGGGAGCTGTTTTTT.

This CDR3 is CASSDNHRGRAFF. CDR3 DNA sequence: TGTGCCAGCAGTGATAATCACCGGGGACGGGCTTTCTTT. The gene calls are TRBV2 and TRBJ1-1; D might be TRBD1 (5 bases). Germline V lookup: CDR1 SNHLY, CDR2 FYNNEI. Trimming pared 3 bases from V and 11 bases from J, leaving 16 bases between. The CDR3 covers 13 residues.

This chain connects TRBV15 to TRBJ2-7; possibly TRBD1 or TRBD2 for D (6 bases each). CDR3 length equals 15 residues. V was shortened by 0 bases and J by 2 bases, with 11 bases between the two germline ends. CDR1 and CDR2 from the germline V gene are LNHNV and YYDKDF (reference sequence). The CDR3: CATSRDLEGAYEQYF. The DNA of the CDR3 is TGTGCCACCAGCAGAGATCTGGAGGGGGCCTACGAGCAGTACTTC.

This chain links TRBV19 with TRBJ1-5, with 7 bases fitting TRBD1. From germline, CDR1 is LNHDA and CDR2 SQIVND (reference sequence). The CDR3 sequence is 15 residues long. V shed 4 bases, J shed 3 bases, and the junction held 6 bases outside the gene matches. This CDR3 is CASSTGTEVNQPQHF. Here the CDR3 DNA reads TGTGCCAGTAGTACCGGGACAGAAGTCAATCAGCCCCAGCATTTT.

V and J are TRBV18 and TRBJ2-6, with 8 bases fitting TRBD1. The CDR3 runs 19 residues. Germline assignment: CDR1 KGHSH and CDR2 LQKENI. Trimming removed 3 bases from V and 3 bases from J; junction bases left unmatched: 13. The CDR3 reads CASSPSPPQGAGGANVLTF. The DNA of the CDR3 is TGTGCCAGCTCACCCTCCCCCCCCCAGGGGGCCGGTGGGGCCAACGTCCTGACTTTC.

The chain couples TRBV2 to TRBJ2-5; D gene unclear. Trimming cost V 9 bases and J 4 bases, with 18 bases left between them. CDR3 length equals 14 residues. Germline-derived CDR1 and CDR2 are SNHLY and FYNNEI. The CDR3 sequence is CASPLVQKGETQYF. CDR3 DNA: TGTGCCAGTCCTTTGGTGCAGAAGGGAGAGACCCAGTACTTC.

A remark on this clone: A junction end diverges from the germline sequence, so it may reflect a read error. The chain recombines TRBV5-4 with TRBJ2-1; 11 positions match TRBD1. The germline V gene has CDR1 SGHNT and CDR2 YYREEE (reference sequence). This CDR3 region has 15 residues. CDR3 amino acids: CASSLKSGAGTGGLF. The DNA of the CDR3 is TGTGCCAGCAGCTTGAAATCCGGGGCCGGGACAGGGGGTCTCTTC.

This chain's CDR3 is CASSSPGTGREQYF. CDR3 sequence (DNA): TGTGCCAGCAGCTCGCCCGGGACAGGGAGGGAGCAGTACTTC. The chain carries TRBV7-8 and TRBJ2-7, with TRBD1 matching over 9 bases. The CDR3 has 14 residues. Germline assignment: CDR1 SGHVS and CDR2 FQNEAQ. The junction had 8 bases not matched to a gene; V was cut back by 4 bases and J by 7 bases.

The chain employs TRBV2 and TRBJ1-1, with a tentative D call TRBD1 (5 bases). CDR3 length: 14 amino acids. Germline V gene lookup returns CDR1 SNHLY and CDR2 FYNNEI. Trimming stripped 3 bases from V and 2 bases from J, with 10 bases between. This chain's CDR3 is CASSEWGFNTEAFF. The CDR3 DNA sequence: TGTGCCAGCAGTGAGTGGGGGTTCAACACTGAAGCTTTCTTT.

CDR3 nucleotide sequence: TGCAGCGTTGAGGATCGGTCCTATGGCTACACCTTC. Its translation is CSVEDRSYGYTF. The chain recombines TRBV29-1 with TRBJ1-2, with D uncertain. With 3 bases removed from V and 4 bases from J, the gap between germline ends came to 9 bases. In germline, CDR1 is SQVTM, CDR2 ANQGSEA. The length of the CDR3 is 12 residues. Full variable domain (remainder filled in from reference TRBV29-1 and TRBJ1-2): SAVISQKPSRDICQRGTSLTIQCQVDSQVTMMFWYRQQPGQSLTLIATANQGSEATYESGFVIDKFPISRPNLTFSTLTVSNMSPEDSSIYLCSVEDRSYGYTFGSGTRLTVV.

The J gene is TRBJ1-3, the V gene TRBV5-1; D may be TRBD1 (6 bases). From germline, CDR1 is SGHRS and CDR2 YFSETQ. Trimming stripped 8 bases from V and 0 bases from J, with 9 bases between. CDR3 size: 13 residues. The CDR3: CASSQGSGNTIYF. The CDR3 nucleotides read TGCGCCAGTTCACAGGGCTCTGGAAACACCATATATTTT.

DNA of the CDR3: TGTGCCAGCAGAGACCCGACAGGGTCAAGCTCCTACAATGAGCAGTTCTTC. Amino acids: CASRDPTGSSSYNEQFF. The chain joins TRBV2 to TRBJ2-1; 7 positions match TRBD1. Germline trimming cut 6 bases from V and 0 bases from J; bases unmatched to any gene: 11. Germline lookup yields CDR1 SNHLY and CDR2 FYNNEI. This CDR3 spans 17 amino acids.

This chain links TRBV5-4 with TRBJ2-6; 10 bases match TRBD2. The CDR3 spans 18 residues. In germline, CDR1 is SGHNT, CDR2 YYREEE (reference sequence). Trimming at V came to 4 bases and at J to 0 bases, leaving 7 bases not matched to a gene. The CDR3 bases are TGTGCCAGCAGCCCCGGCGGACTAGCGGACTCTGGGGCCAACGTCCTGACTTTC. Protein sequence: CASSPGGLADSGANVLTF. The entire variable domain, with the rest obtained from reference TRBV5-4 and TRBJ2-6, is as follows: ETGVTQSPTHLIKTRGQQVTLRCSSQSGHNTVSWYQQALGQGPQFIFQYYREEENGRGNFPPRFSGLQFPNYSSELNVNALELDDSALYLCASSPGGLADSGANVLTFGAGSRLTVL.

This chain uses TRBV28 with TRBJ2-2; TRBD2 agrees at 7 bases. The V and J ends lost 2 bases and 5 bases, in that order; junction bases with no gene match: 5. CDR3 length: 15 residues. Germline CDR1 is MDHEN and CDR2 is SYDVKM. CDR3 DNA: TGTGCCAGCAGTTTAACGGGAGGTGAAACCGGGGAGCTGTTTTTT. Translation: CASSLTGGETGELFF.

This clone appeared a single time. This chain links TRBV19 with TRBJ1-1; TRBD1 aligns across 9 bases. Germline V CDR1 and CDR2: LNHDA, SQIVND (reference sequence). This CDR3 spans 14 amino acids. V was clipped by 7 bases and J by 7 bases; unmatched bases: 10. CDR3: CASTHRGGQGEAFF. The CDR3 bases are TGTGCCAGTACCCATAGGGGGGGACAGGGTGAAGCTTTCTTT.

The chain recombines TRBV23-1 with TRBJ2-2; D is perhaps TRBD2 (5 bases). TRBV23-1 is recorded as an ORF, its role being uncertain. V was pared by 8 bases and J by 4 bases, with 20 bases between. The CDR3 has 16 amino acids. This CDR3 is CASPPLALTFTGELFF. In nucleotides, the CDR3 is TGCGCCAGCCCCCCGTTAGCGCTTACCTTCACCGGGGAGCTGTTTTTT.

The V call is TRBV11-2, the J call TRBJ2-7; D is ambiguous. Germline CDR1 and CDR2: SGHAT and FQNNGV. CDR3 size: 13 residues. V was shortened by 1 base and J by 4 bases, with 8 bases between the two germline ends. Here the CDR3 reads CASSLVALYEQYF. DNA of the CDR3: TGTGCCAGCAGCTTAGTAGCTTTGTACGAGCAGTACTTC.